One sample yielded the 9 T cell receptor beta chains listed below, sequenced in a study of T cell responses to AZD1222 COVID-19 vaccine. Data came from immunoSEQ multiplex PCR; TCRdb stores just in-frame clones and leaves some out. The sample has approximately 150,000 clones; 85% to 95% are singletons. Sequences were derived from peripheral blood, sampled on day 0 of AZD1222 vaccination. The receptors derive from an adult in good health.

The CDR3 DNA sequence: TGTGCCAGCAGTCGTGGCGTGGGGCCCCAGCATTTT. Its translation: CASSRGVGPQHF. V gene TRBV25-1 combines with J gene TRBJ1-5; D not certain. CDR3 length: 12 residues. Germline V CDR1 and CDR2: MGHDK, SYGVNS. Trimming stripped 5 bases from V and 9 bases from J, with 11 bases between.

The rearrangement links TRBV6-2 or TRBV6-3 to TRBJ2-1; 9 bases map to TRBD2. Trimming cost V 3 bases and J 8 bases; bases outside gene matches: 8. This CDR3 has 15 amino acids. CDR1 and CDR2 from the germline V gene are MNHEY and SVGEGT. The CDR3 here is CASSYGLAGNDEQFF. The CDR3 DNA is TGTGCCAGCAGTTATGGGCTAGCGGGAAATGATGAGCAGTTCTTC.

This clone was detected only once. This rearrangement joins TRBV7-3 to TRBJ2-2, with D hard to call. CDR1 and CDR2 (germline): SGHTA, FQGTGA. The V end lost 5 bases, the J end lost 6 bases, and 7 bases lay between the germline ends. The CDR3 consists of 12 residues. CDR3 region: CASSDPPGELFF. The CDR3 nucleotides read TGTGCCAGCAGCGACCCCCCCGGGGAGCTGTTTTTT.

This clone was recorded once. The chain employs TRBV28 and TRBJ1-2; no clear D. The germline V gene encodes CDR1 MDHEN and CDR2 SYDVKM. Trimming cost V 5 bases and J 8 bases, with 15 bases left between them. The CDR3 consists of 13 residues. The CDR3 DNA reads TGTGCCAGCAGTCCCGTTGACCTGGGGGGCTACACCTTC. Its protein product is CASSPVDLGGYTF.

This rearrangement joins TRBV30 to TRBJ2-1; the match to TRBD2 covers 8 bases. Germline V gives CDR1 GTSNPN, CDR2 SVGIG (reference sequence). CDR3 length: 14 amino acids. V lost 4 bases, J lost 6 bases, and 8 bases stayed unmatched. This chain's CDR3 is CAWTGGTFTNEQFF. Written as DNA, the CDR3 is TGTGCCTGGACGGGAGGGACTTTTACCAATGAGCAGTTCTTC.

Only one count was recorded for this clone. The chain links TRBV5-1 to TRBJ2-2; the match to TRBD2 covers 12 bases. CDR3 length: 17 amino acids. Per germline, CDR1 SGHRS and CDR2 YFSETQ. The V and J ends lost 4 bases and 0 bases, in that order; junction bases with no gene match: 4. The CDR3 sequence is CASSGGLAGANTGELFF. The CDR3 DNA follows: TGCGCCAGCAGCGGGGGACTAGCGGGTGCGAACACCGGGGAGCTGTTTTTT.

This rearrangement joins TRBV6-5 to TRBJ1-1; D ambiguous. The ends were cut back, 3 bases at V and 4 bases at J, with 15 bases in the middle. The CDR3 length is 15 residues. CDR1 is MNHEY and CDR2 is SVGAGI in the germline V gene. In nucleotides, the CDR3 is TGTGCCAGCAGTTATGATAGGCCCGACTTCACTGAAGCTTTCTTT. Protein sequence: CASSYDRPDFTEAFF.

The CDR3 loop is CASSVLAGYEQYV. The CDR3 bases are TGTGCCAGCAGTGTGCTAGCGGGCTACGAGCAGTACGTC. The chain carries TRBV2 and TRBJ2-7; 8 positions match TRBD2. Germline-derived CDR1 and CDR2 are SNHLY and FYNNEI. The CDR3 contains 13 residues. V lost 4 bases to trimming and J lost 3 bases; unmatched junction nucleotides: 2.

The genes are TRBV29-1 and TRBJ1-2; TRBD1 aligns across 8 bases. The CDR3 loop spans 13 amino acids. Germline V lookup: CDR1 SQVTM, CDR2 ANQGSEA. The V and J ends lost 4 bases and 8 bases, in that order; junction bases with no gene match: 9. In nucleotides, the CDR3 is TGCAGCGTTGCGAGGACAGGGTTCGACGGCTACACCTTC. Its translation: CSVARTGFDGYTF.